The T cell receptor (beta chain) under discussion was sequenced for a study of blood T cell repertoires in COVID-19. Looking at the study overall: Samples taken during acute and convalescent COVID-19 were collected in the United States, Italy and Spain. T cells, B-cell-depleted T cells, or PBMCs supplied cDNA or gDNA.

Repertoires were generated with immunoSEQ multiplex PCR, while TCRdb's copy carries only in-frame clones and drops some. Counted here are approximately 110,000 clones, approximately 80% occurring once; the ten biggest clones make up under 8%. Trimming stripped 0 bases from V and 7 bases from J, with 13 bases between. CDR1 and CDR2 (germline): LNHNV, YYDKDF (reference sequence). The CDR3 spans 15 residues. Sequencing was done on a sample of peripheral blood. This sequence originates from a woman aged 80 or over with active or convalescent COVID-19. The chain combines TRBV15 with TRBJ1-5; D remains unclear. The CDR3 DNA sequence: TGTGCCACCAGCAGAGAGAAATTGGGTAGCCAGCCCCAGCATTTT. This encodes CATSREKLGSQPQHF. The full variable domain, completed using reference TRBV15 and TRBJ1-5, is DAMVIQNPRYQVTQFGKPVTLSCSQTLNHNVMYWYQQKSSQAPKLLFHYYDKDFNNEADTPDNFQSRRPNTSFCFLDIRSPGLGDTAMYLCATSREKLGSQPQHFGDGTRLSIL.